These T cell receptor beta chains were read from a single sample in a study of OX40 agonist ivuxolimab in advanced cancers. This table comes from immunoSEQ multiplex PCR, and its TCRdb copy is limited to in-frame clones, with some not included. Among tens of thousands of clones listed, more than 65% were seen once. Specimen: CD4+ or CD8+ T cells sorted from blood, collected in a trial of the OX40 agonist ivuxolimab. The source is an adult with an advanced solid tumor such as melanoma, head and neck, liver or kidney cancer. Both conserved end residues are part of each CDR3.

v_call,j_call,cdr3_length,cdr3_aa
TRBV6-9,TRBJ1-5,13,CASRANSNQPQHF
TRBV18,TRBJ2-5,14,CASSPFERGPAGYF
TRBV7-2,TRBJ1-2,14,CASSLEGGSYGYTF
TRBV19,TRBJ2-3,15,CASSFPGSGSDTQYF
TRBV7-8,TRBJ2-6,16,CASSLGTGAGANVLTF
TRBV19,TRBJ2-2,16,CASKRSETGDTGELFF
TRBV9,TRBJ1-1,14,CASSWPGDHTEAFF
TRBV19,TRBJ2-2,15,CASSTASGGTGELFF
TRBV5-4,TRBJ1-3,15,CASSAPGPPGNTIYF
TRBV6-1,TRBJ2-3,15,CATSQVDHSTDTQYF
TRBV5-1,TRBJ2-1,14,CASSYGLEHNEQFF
TRBV29-1,TRBJ1-1,16,CSVRITASNPAVPAFF
TRBV5-1,TRBJ1-1,14,CASSLARGRTEAFF
TRBV27,TRBJ2-7,13,CASRGTGTYEQYF
TRBV7-2,TRBJ2-7,14,CASSLSPTPYEQYF
TRBV4-1,TRBJ1-2,14,CASTIGGGWGGYTF
TRBV2,TRBJ1-6,13,CATGQGINSPLHF
TRBV5-4,TRBJ1-3,19,CASSTYTGTGVNSGNTIYF
TRBV9,TRBJ2-3,16,CASSVDGALPGDTQYF
TRBV6-1,TRBJ1-1,14,CASSEVGEGGEAFF
TRBV5-1,TRBJ2-5,14,CASSSQVGGRDQYF
TRBV5-1,TRBJ1-6,15,CASSSGTGDNSPLHF
TRBV19,TRBJ2-7,14,CASSTPGQGADQYF
TRBV29-1,TRBJ1-2,15,CSVEPGQGAGDGYTF
TRBV19,TRBJ2-2,16,CASGRGEPANTGELFF
TRBV7-2,TRBJ2-5,11,CASSARETQYF
TRBV5-1,TRBJ2-1,17,CASSLIATSISYNEQFF